These 27 T cell receptor beta chains came from one sample sequenced in a study of shared clonotypes between healthy human individuals. Repertoires were generated with immunoSEQ multiplex PCR, while TCRdb's copy carries only in-frame clones and drops some. The table records some 660,000 clones, around 78% of them present only once. The material sequenced was memory CD4+ T cells sorted from blood. Subset described: CD45RA-negative fraction. These receptors came from a woman aged 25 to 39 in good health.

The chain uses TRBV2 and TRBJ2-3; TRBD2 aligns across 8 bases. V shed 7 bases, J shed 1 base, and the junction held 7 bases outside the gene matches. From germline, CDR1 is SNHLY and CDR2 FYNNEI. The CDR3 totals 15 residues. CDR3 amino acids: CASNRLATRTDTQYF. The CDR3 bases are TGTGCCAGCAACAGACTAGCGACCCGCACAGATACGCAGTATTTT.

The CDR3 coding sequence is TGTGCCAGCAGGGAATCCTACGAGCAGTACTTC. This codes for CASRESYEQYF. The chain links TRBV6-4 to TRBJ2-7; unclear D gene. Trimming pared 6 bases from V and 1 base from J, leaving 4 bases between. The CDR3 has 11 residues. CDR1 MRHNA and CDR2 SNTAGT come from the germline V gene.

This chain connects TRBV6-1 to TRBJ1-5; 10 bases are a match to TRBD1. CDR1 MNHNS and CDR2 SASEGT come from the germline V gene. This CDR3 is built from 14 residues. V gave up 5 bases and J gave up 7 bases; unmatched junction bases: 5. CDR3 residues: CASSLGQGEQPQHF. The CDR3, as DNA: TGTGCCAGCAGTCTTGGACAGGGGGAGCAGCCCCAGCATTTT.

The chain recombines TRBV6-5 with TRBJ2-5, with 7 positions matching TRBD1. The assigned J gene may be wrong: the sequence end matches TRBJ2-7 better. The CDR3 loop spans 13 amino acids. The germline V gene encodes CDR1 MNHEY and CDR2 SVGAGI. The CDR3: CASRYRGYDEQYF. The CDR3 bases are TGTGCCAGCAGGTACAGGGGATACGACGAGCAGTACTTC.

The V and J genes are TRBV30 and TRBJ1-5, with a tentative D call TRBD1 (5 bases). The CDR3 has 12 amino acids. Germline CDR1 reads GTSNPN; CDR2 reads SVGIG (reference sequence). V lost 3 bases to trimming and J lost 9 bases, with 12 bases between them. The CDR3 DNA is TGTGCCTGGAGGGGAACCGGGGGGCCCCAGCATTTT. This gives the protein CAWRGTGGPQHF.

As regards this clone: Other DNA sequences within the sample encode an identical CDR3. The gene calls are TRBV5-1 and TRBJ1-1; no clear D. Trimming cost V 1 base and J 0 bases, with 10 bases left between them. CDR3 length: 15 residues. CDR1 is SGHRS and CDR2 is YFSETQ in the germline V gene. Here the CDR3 reads CASSLNEGMNTEAFF. DNA of the CDR3: TGCGCCAGCAGCTTGAATGAAGGGATGAACACTGAAGCTTTCTTT.

CDR3 region: CASSRGTVPKNIQYF. The DNA for the CDR3 is TGTGCCAGCAGCCGCGGGACAGTGCCTAAAAACATTCAGTACTTC. The rearrangement joins TRBV11-2 to TRBJ2-4; weak D call: TRBD1 (7 bases). CDR3 size: 15 residues. V was shortened by 5 bases and J by 4 bases, with 15 bases between the two germline ends. Germline V gene data show CDR1 as SGHAT and CDR2 as FQNNGV.

This clone was seen only a few times. V is TRBV2 and J is TRBJ2-1; D is ambiguous. CDR1 and CDR2 from the germline V gene are SNHLY and FYNNEI. This CDR3 comprises 14 residues. V shed 5 bases and J shed 2 bases, with 10 bases lying between them. The DNA of the CDR3 is TGTGCCAGCAGTCCCCTGAGTACCTACAATGAGCAGTTCTTC. It yields the protein CASSPLSTYNEQFF. Filled out from reference TRBV2 and TRBJ2-1, the complete variable domain reads EPEVTQTPSHQVTQMGQEVILRCVPISNHLYFYWYRQILGQKVEFLVSFYNNEISEKSEIFDDQFSVERPDGSNFTLKIRSTKLEDSAMYFCASSPLSTYNEQFFGPGTRLTVL.

J is TRBJ2-5 and V is TRBV7-7, with D hard to call. Trimming left V 1 base short and J 5 bases short, with 20 bases between. The CDR3 totals 17 residues. Germline CDR1 reads SSHAT; CDR2 reads FNYEAQ (reference sequence). The CDR3 loop is CASSLGVGNGLGETQYF. The CDR3 coding sequence is TGTGCCAGCAGCTTAGGCGTCGGTAACGGTCTGGGGGAGACCCAGTACTTC.

This clone came up once. J is TRBJ2-2 and V is TRBV2; TRBD2 matches at 10 bases. Germline V gene lookup returns CDR1 SNHLY and CDR2 FYNNEI. This CDR3 contains 15 residues. Trimming at V came to 4 bases and at J to 4 bases, leaving 3 bases not matched to a gene. The CDR3 here is CASSVLAGTTGELFF. CDR3 nucleotide sequence: TGTGCCAGCAGTGTACTAGCGGGGACCACCGGGGAGCTGTTTTTT.

The rearrangement links TRBV7-9 to TRBJ2-6, with a possible D match to TRBD1 (6 bases). V was clipped by 3 bases and J by 4 bases, with 16 bases between them. The germline gives CDR1 SEHNR, CDR2 FQNEAQ (reference sequence). The CDR3 runs 17 residues. The CDR3 sequence: CASSLGDIAPGANVLTF. For the CDR3, the DNA is TGTGCCAGCAGCTTGGGGGACATAGCCCCCGGGGCCAACGTCCTGACTTTC.

The CDR3 is CASPRDSSNYGYTF. The CDR3 DNA sequence: TGTGCCAGCCCAAGGGACAGCTCTAACTATGGCTACACCTTC. The chain couples TRBV2 to TRBJ1-2, with 7 bases aligning to TRBD1. From germline, CDR1 is SNHLY and CDR2 FYNNEI. The CDR3 contains 14 residues. J lost 0 bases, V lost 8 bases, and 6 bases had no gene match.

In this sample, this clone turned up a few times. The chain links TRBV5-1 to TRBJ1-2, with TRBD1 as a possible D gene (6 bases). This CDR3 is 13 amino acids long. CDR1 is SGHRS, CDR2 YFSETQ, per germline. The germline V and J ends were trimmed by 4 bases and 8 bases, with 15 bases remaining between them. The CDR3 loop is CASSLIPGAGYTF. CDR3 DNA sequence: TGCGCCAGCAGCCTCATTCCAGGGGCCGGCTACACCTTC.

This clone was counted only a few times. This chain connects TRBV18 to TRBJ1-3, with unresolved D. Deletions cut 3 bases from V and 4 bases from J, with 16 bases between. Germline V gene data show CDR1 as KGHSH and CDR2 as LQKENI. The CDR3 length is 16 residues. DNA for the CDR3: TGTGCCAGCTCACCGGAGCCCCGAGGGCAGGGAAACACCATATATTTT. Translation: CASSPEPRGQGNTIYF.

The chain combines TRBV6-1 with TRBJ2-3; D is undetermined. The CDR3 loop spans 13 amino acids. Between the trimmed V and J ends, which lost 8 bases and 2 bases, there was a span of 11 bases. CDR1 and CDR2 from the germline V gene are MNHNS and SASEGT. The CDR3 region has the DNA TGTGCCAGCGAACAAGGAAACACAGATACGCAGTATTTT. Residues: CASEQGNTDTQYF.

V is TRBV29-1 and J is TRBJ2-7, with D hard to call. The CDR3 covers 9 residues. Germline-derived CDR1 and CDR2 are SQVTM and ANQGSEA. CDR3 sequence reads: CSVIYEQYF. The CDR3 DNA is TGCAGTGTAATCTACGAGCAGTACTTC.

The chain recombines TRBV2 with TRBJ2-5, with no clear D. The ends were cut back, 6 bases at V and 0 bases at J, with 5 bases in the middle. The CDR3 is 12 amino acids. Germline V gives CDR1 SNHLY, CDR2 FYNNEI. As DNA, the CDR3 is TGTGCCAGCAGAGAAAACCAAGAGACCCAGTACTTC. This encodes CASRENQETQYF.

The chain carries TRBV5-1 and TRBJ1-5, with D possibly TRBD1 on 5 matching bases. The V end was cut by 5 bases, the J end by 3 bases, with 15 bases between. The germline V gene has CDR1 SGHRS and CDR2 YFSETQ. This CDR3 spans 15 amino acids. Here the CDR3 reads CASRLASGTNQPQHF. The CDR3 region has the DNA TGCGCCAGCAGACTCGCTTCAGGGACCAATCAGCCCCAGCATTTT.

This sequence joins TRBV7-9 and TRBJ1-2; D ambiguous. Germline V gives CDR1 SEHNR, CDR2 FQNEAQ (reference sequence). CDR3 length: 17 amino acids. V shed 5 bases and J shed 7 bases, with 26 bases lying between them. The CDR3 sequence: CASSPSGWTAHSGGYTF. The CDR3 coding sequence is TGTGCCAGCAGCCCCTCGGGTTGGACGGCGCATAGTGGTGGCTACACCTTC.

The sample holds a few counts of this clone. The chain couples TRBV27 to TRBJ2-7; D gene unclear. The germline V gene has CDR1 MNHEY and CDR2 SMNVEV (reference sequence). The CDR3 has 11 residues. V dropped 6 bases and J dropped 0 bases, with 3 bases sitting between them. Here the CDR3 reads CASRASYEQYF. The CDR3 DNA is TGTGCCAGCAGGGCCTCCTACGAGCAGTACTTC.

The CDR3 DNA follows: TGTGCCAGCAGTTTAAGTCGCCGGGGAGACTATGGCTACACCTTC. Encoded protein: CASSLSRRGDYGYTF. The rearrangement uses TRBV27 and TRBJ1-2; D call uncertain. The germline V gene encodes CDR1 MNHEY and CDR2 SMNVEV (reference sequence). The CDR3 totals 15 residues. V lost 2 bases to trimming and J lost 3 bases, with 13 bases between them.

This clone came up a few times. The chain couples TRBV30 to TRBJ2-7; unclear D gene. Per the germline V gene, CDR1 is GTSNPN and CDR2 is SVGIG (reference sequence). The V end was cut by 0 bases, the J end by 6 bases, with 12 bases between. The CDR3 runs 13 residues. CDR3 nucleotides: TGTGCCTGGAGTGTTCTGCTCGACGGCGAGCAGTACTTC. This codes for CAWSVLLDGEQYF.

The V call is TRBV7-9, the J call TRBJ2-1; D may be TRBD1 (5 bases). The germline gives CDR1 SEHNR, CDR2 FQNEAQ (reference sequence). CDR3 size: 12 residues. The germline V and J ends were trimmed by 3 bases and 8 bases, with 8 bases remaining between them. CDR3 in amino acids: CASSFQGHEQFF. CDR3 sequence (DNA): TGTGCCAGCAGCTTTCAGGGCCATGAGCAGTTCTTC.

The rearrangement uses TRBV7-2 and TRBJ2-5, with D perhaps TRBD2 (5 bases). Germline-derived CDR1 and CDR2 are SGHTA and FQGNSA. V was clipped by 1 base and J by 2 bases, with 14 bases between them. The CDR3 contains 16 residues. The CDR3 sequence is CASSLVGSTGQETQYF. CDR3 coding DNA: TGTGCCAGCAGCTTAGTGGGGTCGACGGGACAAGAGACCCAGTACTTC.

The DNA of the CDR3 is TGTGCCAGTAGTTACTTGGATCAGCCCCAGCATTTT. This sequence encodes CASSYLDQPQHF. The J gene is TRBJ1-5, the V gene TRBV19, with no clear D. The CDR3 has 12 amino acids. CDR1 LNHDA and CDR2 SQIVND come from the germline V gene (reference sequence). V was shortened by 5 bases and J by 5 bases, with 7 bases between the two germline ends. Using reference TRBV19 and TRBJ1-5 for the parts outside the CDR3, the full variable domain is DGGITQSPKYLFRKEGQNVTLSCEQNLNHDAMYWYRQDPGQGLRLIYYSQIVNDFQKGDIAEGYSVSREKKESFPLTVTSAQKNPTAFYLCASSYLDQPQHFGDGTRLSIL.

The chain carries TRBV11-2 and TRBJ2-7; 7 positions match TRBD2. The CDR3 loop spans 14 amino acids. Germline lookup yields CDR1 SGHAT and CDR2 FQNNGV. Trimming cost V 2 bases and J 2 bases; bases outside gene matches: 3. CDR3 region: CASSLSGGAYEQYF. CDR3 sequence (DNA): TGTGCCAGCAGCTTATCGGGAGGCGCCTACGAGCAGTACTTC.

This clone came up a few times. This chain connects TRBV5-5 to TRBJ1-1; tentative D call: TRBD1 (5 bases). The germline gives CDR1 SGHKS, CDR2 YYEKEE (reference sequence). There are 14 residues in the CDR3. With 6 bases removed from V and 0 bases from J, the gap between germline ends came to 12 bases. The CDR3 DNA follows: TGTGCCAGCATAGGTGGGGGTATGAACACTGAAGCTTTCTTT. Its translation is CASIGGGMNTEAFF.